This T cell receptor beta chain was observed in a study of tumor-infiltrating lymphocytes in localized non-small cell lung cancer. As for the study in general: From each patient, both tumor and uninvolved lung, non-adjacent to tumor, were sampled.

The CDR3 sequence is 13 residues long. Unmatched junction bases numbered 6, after V lost 4 bases and J lost 8 bases. CDR1 and CDR2 (germline): SGHDT, YYEEEE. The method was immunoSEQ multiplex PCR; TCRdb's version includes in-frame clones alone and lacks a portion of them. The sample consists of around 12,000 clones, 80% to 90% of them appearing once. With respect to this clone: Its antigen is still unknown.

Points from the study as a whole: Not all patients were TCR sequenced, owing to tissue quantity.

Sequenced sample: uninvolved lung tissue not adjacent to the tumor. The source of this sequence is a human donor with non-small cell lung cancer. The J gene is TRBJ1-2, the V gene TRBV5-6, with 9 nucleotides matching TRBD1. CDR3 protein: CASSRGQGQGYTF. CDR3 coding DNA: TGTGCCAGCAGCAGGGGACAGGGTCAGGGCTACACCTTC.